This TCR beta chain was sequenced during a study of graft-versus-host responses after intestinal transplantation. The data were produced by immunoSEQ multiplex PCR, yet TCRdb's version contains in-frame clones alone and is incomplete. The repertoire holds some 46,000 clones, less than 95% seen once, with 1.6% in the top ten. The CDR3 totals 17 residues. Germline V gene sequence: CDR1 SGHKS, CDR2 YYEKEE (reference sequence). V lost 1 base and J lost 2, with 18 bases in between. The V call is TRBV5-5, the J call TRBJ2-5, with D hard to call. This sample comprised PBMCs, obtained approximately 340 days after intestinal transplant. The source is a human patient who received an intestinal transplant, so some T cells may come from the graft donor. The CDR3 protein is CASSLRWRPEWQETQYF. The CDR3 DNA is TGTGCCAGCAGCTTGAGGTGGCGGCCGGAGTGGCAAGAGACCCAGTACTTC.